One and the same sample provided the 32 T cell receptor beta chains below, sequenced in a study of shared clonotypes between healthy human individuals (dated by TCRdb to about 2020). Libraries were made using the immunoSEQ multiplex PCR assay. TCRdb holds this immuneACCESS table with in-frame rearrangements only. Some clones are missing; in checked studies, unresolved V genes explain under half, and the rest has no known cause. The sample records some 480,000 clones, around 80% of which are singletons. Over 9.5% of the sample goes to the ten largest clones. The sample comprised PBMCs. The receptors shown here come from a woman aged 40 to 50 in good health. Some clones in this sample may be carry-over from other donors' samples.

The V call is TRBV7-8, the J call TRBJ2-3, with D perhaps TRBD1 (6 bases). This CDR3 spans 15 amino acids. The V end was cut by 4 bases, the J end by 4 bases, with 15 bases between. CDR1 SGHVS and CDR2 FQNEAQ come from the germline V gene. The chain's CDR3 is CASSWGTRRPDTQYF. In DNA form, the CDR3 reads TGTGCCAGCAGCTGGGGGACACGGAGGCCAGATACGCAGTATTTT.

This CDR3 is CASSELDEQFF. Written as DNA, the CDR3 is TGTGCCAGCAGTGAACTGGATGAGCAGTTCTTC. The rearrangement uses TRBV6-1 and TRBJ2-1; unclear D gene. The CDR3 is 11 residues long. V gave up 2 bases and J gave up 8 bases, with 4 bases separating them. The germline V gene has CDR1 MNHNS and CDR2 SASEGT.

The gene calls are TRBV7-2 and TRBJ2-5; D might be TRBD1 or TRBD2, each matching 5 bases. CDR1 SGHTA and CDR2 FQGNSA come from the germline V gene. The CDR3 spans 13 residues. Between the trimmed V and J ends, which lost 1 base and 5 bases, there was a span of 8 bases. The DNA for the CDR3 is TGTGCCAGCAGCTTAGTGGGACCTGAGACCCAGTACTTC. This translates into CASSLVGPETQYF.

V usage is TRBV7-3 and J usage is TRBJ2-7; the match to TRBD2 covers 9 bases. V shed 5 bases and J 5 bases; nucleotides not matched to a gene: 7. The CDR3 is 14 amino acids. CDR1 is SGHTA and CDR2 is FQGTGA in the germline V gene. The CDR3 coding sequence is TGTGCCAGCAGCCTTAGCGGGAGTACCCACGAGCAGTACTTC. Amino acids: CASSLSGSTHEQYF.

This chain uses TRBV10-3 with TRBJ1-2; no reliable D call. The V end lost 3 bases, the J end lost 0 bases, and 5 bases lay between the germline ends. CDR1 is ENHRY, CDR2 SYGVKD, per germline. The CDR3 covers 13 residues. Written as DNA, the CDR3 is TGTGCCATCAGTGAACGTTCTAACTATGGCTACACCTTC. It yields the protein CAISERSNYGYTF.

The chain links TRBV27 to TRBJ2-7; D unclear. V was shortened by 5 bases and J by 0 bases, with 8 bases between the two germline ends. This CDR3 has 13 residues. The germline V gene has CDR1 MNHEY and CDR2 SMNVEV (reference sequence). CDR3 DNA: TGTGCCAGCAGTGGAAGAAGCTCCTACGAGCAGTACTTC. Translated: CASSGRSSYEQYF.

This rearrangement joins TRBV10-2 to TRBJ1-4, with D unclear. The CDR3 consists of 14 residues. The V end was cut by 7 bases, the J end by 13 bases, with 22 bases between. Germline loops: CDR1 WSHSY, CDR2 SAAADI. The CDR3 loop is CASNQPPEIMGLFF. CDR3 nucleotide sequence: TGCGCCAGCAATCAGCCTCCCGAAATAATGGGACTGTTTTTT.

The genes are TRBV9 and TRBJ1-3; no clear D. Trimming pared 3 bases from V and 0 bases from J, leaving 7 bases between. There are 14 residues in the CDR3. Germline assignment: CDR1 SGDLS and CDR2 YYNGEE. The CDR3: CASSGGYSGNTIYF. CDR3 sequence (DNA): TGTGCCAGCAGCGGAGGGTACTCTGGAAACACCATATATTTT.

J is TRBJ1-2 and V is TRBV19; D remains ambiguous. The V end was cut by 0 bases, the J end by 5 bases, with 16 bases between. This CDR3 spans 16 amino acids. Germline assignment: CDR1 LNHDA and CDR2 SQIVND (reference sequence). CDR3 loop: CASSIEEGDYAYGYTF. The CDR3 DNA sequence: TGTGCCAGTAGTATAGAAGAGGGAGACTATGCGTATGGCTACACCTTC.

This clone appeared a single time. The chain links TRBV5-1 to TRBJ2-7; no clear D. The CDR3 has 12 amino acids. Trimming removed 3 bases at V and 4 bases at J, with 8 bases between. Germline V lookup: CDR1 SGHRS, CDR2 YFSETQ. DNA for the CDR3: TGCGCCAGCAGCTCGATGGGGTACGAGCAGTACTTC. Protein sequence: CASSSMGYEQYF.

The V gene is TRBV7-8, the J gene TRBJ1-4; no definite D call. The length of the CDR3 is 13 residues. V was shortened by 1 base and J by 4 bases, with 4 bases between the two germline ends. Germline V gene data show CDR1 as SGHVS and CDR2 as FQNEAQ. DNA of the CDR3: TGTGCCAGCAGCTTAGAGGTTAATGAAAAACTGTTTTTT. Translated, it gives CASSLEVNEKLFF.

This sequence joins TRBV19 and TRBJ2-7, with TRBD2 matching 7 bases. The germline gives CDR1 LNHDA, CDR2 SQIVND (reference sequence). This CDR3 region has 14 residues. Trimming cost V 4 bases and J 2 bases; bases outside gene matches: 5. The CDR3 protein is CASSTGLVPYEQYF. The CDR3 coding sequence is TGTGCCAGTAGTACCGGACTAGTACCCTACGAGCAGTACTTC. The full variable domain, completed using reference TRBV19 and TRBJ2-7, is DGGITQSPKYLFRKEGQNVTLSCEQNLNHDAMYWYRQDPGQGLRLIYYSQIVNDFQKGDIAEGYSVSREKKESFPLTVTSAQKNPTAFYLCASSTGLVPYEQYFGPGTRLTVT.

This chain connects TRBV10-3 to TRBJ2-2; TRBD2 aligns across 15 bases. Germline values: CDR1 ENHRY, CDR2 SYGVKD. The CDR3 spans 18 residues. The J segment lost 4 bases and the V segment lost 6 bases, leaving 9 bases of the junction unmatched. The CDR3: CAISRGLAGGQSTGELFF. In DNA, the CDR3 is TGTGCCATCAGCCGAGGACTAGCGGGAGGGCAATCCACCGGGGAGCTGTTTTTT.

This clone was counted a single time. The rearrangement joins TRBV5-4 to TRBJ2-7, with 8 bases fitting TRBD1. Germline values: CDR1 SGHNT, CDR2 YYREEE (reference sequence). After removal of 4 bases from V and 3 bases from J, the junction contained 9 bases not matched to a gene. CDR3 length: 15 amino acids. This CDR3 reads CASSQDRGPNYEQYF. For the CDR3, the DNA is TGTGCCAGCAGCCAAGACAGGGGACCAAACTACGAGCAGTACTTC.

The genes are TRBV6-7 and TRBJ1-6; D is possibly TRBD1 (5 bases). TRBV6-7 is placed among ORFs of uncertain function. This CDR3 is built from 16 residues. V lost 4 bases to trimming and J lost 0 bases, with 10 bases between them. The CDR3 is CASSWDANSYNSPLHF. For the CDR3, the DNA is TGTGCCAGCAGTTGGGACGCGAACTCCTATAATTCACCCCTCCACTTT.

This chain uses TRBV15 with TRBJ1-4; possible D gene TRBD1, 6 bases. CDR1 and CDR2 (germline): LNHNV, YYDKDF (reference sequence). The CDR3 is made up of 13 amino acids. Trimming stripped 6 bases from V and 4 bases from J, with 9 bases between. CDR3 protein: CATRRQVNEKLFF. The CDR3 coding sequence is TGTGCCACCAGAAGACAGGTTAATGAAAAACTGTTTTTT. Full variable domain (rest looked up from reference TRBV15 and TRBJ1-4): DAMVIQNPRYQVTQFGKPVTLSCSQTLNHNVMYWYQQKSSQAPKLLFHYYDKDFNNEADTPDNFQSRRPNTSFCFLDIRSPGLGDTAMYLCATRRQVNEKLFFGSGTQLSVL.

J is TRBJ2-1 and V is TRBV6-4; 13 bases match TRBD2. The CDR3 extends over 16 amino acids. Trimming took 4 bases from V and 5 from J; bases not matched to a gene: 5. CDR1 and CDR2 (germline): MRHNA, SNTAGT. DNA for the CDR3: TGTGCCAGCAGTGGACTAGCGGGAGGAGGGGACAATGAGCAGTTCTTC. As protein: CASSGLAGGGDNEQFF.

The chain links TRBV28 to TRBJ1-2; the match to TRBD1 covers 8 bases. The germline CDR1 and CDR2 sequences are MDHEN and SYDVKM. The CDR3 loop spans 13 amino acids. Germline trimming cut 10 bases from V and 4 bases from J; bases unmatched to any gene: 8. Here the CDR3 DNA reads TGTGCCACCTCGACAGGGGACCTCTATGGCTACACCTTC. It codes for CATSTGDLYGYTF.

V gene TRBV20-1 combines with J gene TRBJ1-2; maybe TRBD1 (6 bases). Germline V gene sequence: CDR1 DFQATT, CDR2 SNEGSKA (reference sequence). This CDR3 has 11 residues. Trimming removed 6 bases from V and 6 bases from J, with 11 bases in between. In nucleotides, the CDR3 is TGCAGTGCAGGGGGTGCAGATGGCTACACCTTC. Translating gives CSAGGADGYTF.

This rearrangement joins TRBV28 to TRBJ2-7; D may be TRBD1 or TRBD2 (5 bases each). The CDR3 runs to 13 residues. V lost 8 bases and J 7 bases, leaving 18 bases between the germline ends. CDR1 and CDR2 from the germline V gene are MDHEN and SYDVKM. The CDR3 region is CASFFPGGREQYF. CDR3 coding DNA: TGTGCCAGCTTTTTCCCTGGGGGACGGGAGCAGTACTTC.

The gene calls are TRBV7-3 and TRBJ2-2, with 7 bases lining up with TRBD2. The germline V gene has CDR1 SGHTA and CDR2 FQGTGA. J gave up 6 bases and V 0 bases, and 10 bases lay outside the gene matches. CDR3 length: 17 amino acids. In nucleotides, the CDR3 is TGTGCCAGCAGCTTAACGAGGCATGGGAGGGCCGCCGGGGAGCTGTTTTTT. Protein sequence: CASSLTRHGRAAGELFF.

The chain is built from TRBV19 and TRBJ1-5; D is unclear. Germline CDR1 reads LNHDA; CDR2 reads SQIVND (reference sequence). The germline V and J ends were trimmed by 4 bases and 1 base, with 11 bases remaining between them. The CDR3 has 15 residues. The CDR3 here is CASSKLGGSNQPQHF. The CDR3 nucleotides read TGTGCCAGTAGTAAACTAGGAGGAAGCAATCAGCCCCAGCATTTT.

CDR3: CASSSGRVGGTDTQYF. The CDR3 DNA reads TGTGCCAGCAGTTCGGGGAGGGTGGGGGGCACAGATACGCAGTATTTT. This chain links TRBV28 with TRBJ2-3; 7 nucleotides agree with TRBD2. Germline CDR1 MDHEN, CDR2 SYDVKM. Germline trimming cut 4 bases from V and 1 base from J; bases unmatched to any gene: 8. The length of the CDR3 is 16 residues.

The chain combines TRBV5-1 with TRBJ2-4, with D perhaps being TRBD1 or TRBD2 (6 bases each). The CDR3 is 13 amino acids. The V end was cut by 0 bases, the J end by 6 bases, with 7 bases between. Germline CDR1 SGHRS, CDR2 YFSETQ. Here the CDR3 reads CASSLEGGNIQYF. CDR3 sequence (DNA): TGCGCCAGCAGCTTGGAGGGGGGAAACATTCAGTACTTC.

J is TRBJ1-2 and V is TRBV5-6; D is ambiguous. The germline gives CDR1 SGHDT, CDR2 YYEEEE. The V and J ends lost 2 bases and 5 bases respectively, with 10 bases between them. The CDR3 loop spans 13 amino acids. As DNA, the CDR3 is TGTGCCAGCAGCTTATCGGGCGAGTATGGCTACACCTTC. Translation gives CASSLSGEYGYTF.

This clone was seen at least ten times. The chain has TRBV5-1 and TRBJ1-1; maybe TRBD1 (5 bases). There are 13 residues in the CDR3. CDR1 is SGHRS and CDR2 is YFSETQ in the germline V gene. V shed 0 bases and J shed 7 bases, with 10 bases lying between them. The CDR3 DNA is TGCGCCAGCAGCTTGGCGGGGACGGATGAAGCTTTCTTT. It codes for CASSLAGTDEAFF.

This clone has only one observation. V is TRBV19 and J is TRBJ1-1; no definite D call. This CDR3 comprises 16 residues. The V and J ends lost 4 bases and 8 bases respectively, with 23 bases between them. Germline lookup yields CDR1 LNHDA and CDR2 SQIVND (reference sequence). The CDR3 DNA is TGTGCCAGTAGTAATGTTGGCCTGAGCCCTTCCAAGGAAGCTTTCTTT. It encodes CASSNVGLSPSKEAFF.

This chain links TRBV4-1 with TRBJ1-1; no reliable D call. In germline, CDR1 is MGHRA, CDR2 YSYEKL. The CDR3 is 15 amino acids. Between the trimmed V and J ends, which lost 1 base and 4 bases, there was a span of 13 bases. CDR3 bases: TGCGCCAGCAGCCAAGTATTCCCACCCCCCACTGAAGCTTTCTTT. As protein: CASSQVFPPPTEAFF.

The chain uses TRBV29-1 and TRBJ1-5, with D tentatively TRBD1 (5 bases). The germline V and J ends were trimmed by 5 bases and 3 bases, with 11 bases remaining between them. Germline assignment: CDR1 SQVTM and CDR2 ANQGSEA. CDR3 length: 13 amino acids. The chain's CDR3 is CSVTGGYNQPQHF. For the CDR3, the DNA is TGCAGCGTTACCGGGGGATACAATCAGCCCCAGCATTTT.

Comment on this clone: A much larger clone differs from this one at a single base, so this may be a read error. Other DNA sequences in this sample translate to the same CDR3. The chain employs TRBV5-4 and TRBJ2-5; D not certain. This CDR3 has 11 amino acids. V lost 3 bases to trimming and J lost 2 bases, with 2 bases between them. In germline, CDR1 is SGHNT, CDR2 YYREEE (reference sequence). The CDR3: CASSSQETQYF. In DNA form, the CDR3 reads TGTGCCAGCAGCTCACAAGAGACCCAGTACTTC.

The chain carries TRBV25-1 and TRBJ2-1; tentatively, D is TRBD2 (5 bases). The CDR3 has 13 amino acids. Germline lookup yields CDR1 MGHDK and CDR2 SYGVNS. Trimming pared 3 bases from V and 8 bases from J, leaving 11 bases between. The CDR3 region is CASSESLAYEQFF. Written as DNA, the CDR3 is TGTGCCAGCAGTGAGTCGCTAGCCTATGAGCAGTTCTTC.

This clone was found a few times. This chain uses TRBV30 with TRBJ1-2, with 8 bases aligning to TRBD1. This CDR3 is 13 amino acids long. Germline loops: CDR1 GTSNPN, CDR2 SVGIG (reference sequence). V shed 3 bases and J 4 bases; nucleotides not matched to a gene: 4. The CDR3 protein is CAWRSTGGYGYTF. CDR3 sequence (DNA): TGTGCCTGGAGAAGTACAGGGGGCTATGGCTACACCTTC. The variable domain in full, completed from reference TRBV30 and TRBJ1-2, reads SQTIHQWPATLVQPVGSPLSLECTVEGTSNPNLYWYRQAAGRGLQLLFYSVGIGQISSEVPQNLSASRPQDRQFILSSKKLLLSDSGFYLCAWRSTGGYGYTFGSGTRLTVV.